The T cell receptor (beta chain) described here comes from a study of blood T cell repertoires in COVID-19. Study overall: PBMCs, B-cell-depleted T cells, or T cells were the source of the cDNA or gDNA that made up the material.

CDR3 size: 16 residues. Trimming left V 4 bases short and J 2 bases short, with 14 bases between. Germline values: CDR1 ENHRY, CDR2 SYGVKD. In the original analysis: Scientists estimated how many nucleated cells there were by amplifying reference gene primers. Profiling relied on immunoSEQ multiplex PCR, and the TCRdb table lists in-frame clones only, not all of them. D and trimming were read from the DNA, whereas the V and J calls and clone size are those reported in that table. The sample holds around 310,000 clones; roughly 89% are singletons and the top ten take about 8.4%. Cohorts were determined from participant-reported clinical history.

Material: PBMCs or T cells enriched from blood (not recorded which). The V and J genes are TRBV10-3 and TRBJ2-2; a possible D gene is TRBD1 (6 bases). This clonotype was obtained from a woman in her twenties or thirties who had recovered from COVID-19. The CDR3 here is CAISVRQGINTGELFF. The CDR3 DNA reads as TGTGCCATCAGTGTCAGGCAGGGGATCAACACCGGGGAGCTGTTTTTT.